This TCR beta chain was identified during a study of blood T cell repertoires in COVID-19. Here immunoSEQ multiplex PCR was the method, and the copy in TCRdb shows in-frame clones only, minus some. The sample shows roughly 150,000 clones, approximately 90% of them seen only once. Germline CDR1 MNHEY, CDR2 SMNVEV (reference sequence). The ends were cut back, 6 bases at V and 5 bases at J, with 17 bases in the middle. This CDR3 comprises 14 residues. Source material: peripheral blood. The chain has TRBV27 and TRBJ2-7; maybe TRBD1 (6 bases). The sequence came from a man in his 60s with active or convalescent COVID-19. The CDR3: CASSLRGSANEQYF. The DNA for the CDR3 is TGTGCCAGCAGCCTCAGGGGATCCGCCAACGAGCAGTACTTC.